This T cell receptor beta chain was captured by sequencing in a study of regulatory T cells in long-lasting Graves disease. The CDR3 runs to 13 residues. The germline CDR1 and CDR2 sequences are KGHSH and LQKENI. Points on this clonotype: What it recognizes is unknown. A read error may be the cause here, since a much bigger clone is one base away.

Time point noted: persistent/refractory GD, antithyroid drugs over 5 years with positive TRAb. The TCR library was prepared using RNA isolated from PBMCs. Study-wide findings and caveats: New patients shared 750 to 1,000 public clonotypes, and persistent patients shared more, with around 2,600. Lower TCR diversity was seen in persistent Graves' patients than in newly diagnosed ones. There was favoring of TRBV28, TRBJ1-2 and TRBJ2-5 in persistent disease.

CDR3 regions were amplified by Arm-PCR using iRepertoire HTBI primers to build TCR beta libraries. Under the authors' procedure: Around 59 TRBV and roughly 15 TRBJ segments were identified across samples. TCRdb itself ran the multiplex PCR reads through MiXCR, one entry per CDR3 protein. The V and J calls, along with clone size, are taken from TCRdb and not from the paper's own processing. In the table there are 400,000 or so distinct CDR3 sequences, around 24% of which are singletons. The material was peripheral blood mononuclear cells (PBMCs), obtained when the disease was refractory, from a patient treated with antithyroid drugs. This receptor was identified in a female donor with Graves disease. This chain connects TRBV18 to TRBJ1-1; D uncertain. The CDR3 loop reads CASPPTRDTEAFF. DNA for the CDR3: TGTGCCAGCCCACCAACGAGGGACACTGAAGCTTTCTTT.